The 27 T cell receptor beta chains presented below share a single source sample, sequenced in a study of T-cell reconstitution after alpha-beta-depleted transplantation in children (dated by TCRdb to the mid-2010s). Sample treatment or condition, as interpreted from the label and publication: allogeneic hematopoietic cell transplantation with graft depleted of TCRalphabeta T cells and CD19 B cells. Library preparation used PCR. The data were produced on an Illumina HiSeq 2500. Molecular barcoding was employed in the preparation of TCR libraries, with unique molecular identifiers being used to normalize TCRbeta repertoire quantification. Using fastp at Q25 and MiXCR, TCRdb reprocessed the public reads and kept productive beta chains. Identical CDR3 proteins give one entry, which carries the most common genes and DNA. The sample contains 600,000 to 700,000 distinct CDR3 sequences, about 12% of them found a single time. Around 0.76% of the sample is in the top ten clones.

The source was PBMCs, collected before TCRalphabeta/CD19-depleted stem cell transplant. The receptors were sampled from a girl aged 2 to 9 with congenital amegakaryocytic thrombocytopenia, due to receive a stem cell transplant.

In this sample, this clonotype turned up many times. This rearrangement joins TRBV20-1 to TRBJ1-4, with D unclear. The germline CDR1 and CDR2 sequences are DFQATT and SNEGSKA (reference sequence). The CDR3 contains 14 residues. V shed 0 bases and J shed 9 bases, with 14 bases lying between them. The CDR3 region is CSARDVGIEKKLFF. CDR3 sequence (DNA): TGCAGTGCTAGAGATGTGGGAATAGAGAAAAAACTGTTTTTT.

The J gene is TRBJ2-6, the V gene TRBV10-1, with D unclear. The V gene's germline CDR1 is WNHNN and CDR2 SYGVQD (reference sequence). Trimming pared 1 base from V and 11 bases from J, leaving 12 bases between. The CDR3 has 14 amino acids. The CDR3 DNA sequence: TGCGCCAGCAGTGAGTACTCCGGAAGGGACGTCCTGACTTTC. Encoded protein: CASSEYSGRDVLTF.

Notes on this clonotype: A single base separates this from a much larger clone, so it may be a read error. This chain uses TRBV20-1 with TRBJ2-2; 11 bases line up with TRBD2. CDR3 length: 17 amino acids. Germline-derived CDR1 and CDR2 are DFQATT and SNEGSKA (reference sequence). CDR3 protein: CCARNSGRGVNTGELFF. The CDR3, as DNA: TGCTGTGCTAGGAATAGCGGGAGGGGAGTGAACACCGGGGAGCTGTTTTTT.

In this sample, this clonotype turned up many times. The chain employs TRBV10-2 and TRBJ2-1, with 8 positions matching TRBD2. Germline loops: CDR1 WSHSY, CDR2 SAAADI. The CDR3 has 15 residues. Trimming took 8 bases from V and 3 from J; bases not matched to a gene: 9. The CDR3: CASCTSGPYYNEQFF. The CDR3 DNA reads TGCGCCAGCTGCACTAGCGGACCTTACTACAATGAGCAGTTCTTC.

This clonotype appeared a few times. This rearrangement joins TRBV7-3 to TRBJ2-1, with D possibly called TRBD1 or TRBD2 (5 bases each). CDR1 and CDR2 from the germline V gene are SGHTA and FQGTGA. This CDR3 is 15 amino acids long. The germline V and J ends were trimmed by 1 base and 8 bases, with 15 bases remaining between them. The CDR3: CASSLMQGLRDEQFF. The DNA of the CDR3 is TGTGCCAGCAGCTTAATGCAGGGTTTGAGGGATGAGCAGTTCTTC. The entire variable domain, with the rest obtained from reference TRBV7-3 and TRBJ2-1, is as follows: GAGVSQTPSNKVTEKGKYVELRCDPISGHTALYWYRQSLGQGPEFLIYFQGTGAADDSGLPNDRFFAVRPEGSVSTLKIQRTERGDSAVYLCASSLMQGLRDEQFFGPGTRLTVL.

This clonotype has a count of ten or more. The chain has TRBV20-1 and TRBJ1-2; D unclear. Trimming took off 0 bases at V and 7 bases at J, with 18 bases between the two ends. This CDR3 is 15 amino acids long. Germline CDR1 reads DFQATT; CDR2 reads SNEGSKA (reference sequence). The CDR3 protein is CSARDSTLWEGGYTF. The CDR3 DNA follows: TGCAGTGCTAGAGATTCCACCCTGTGGGAAGGTGGCTACACCTTC.

In this sample, this clonotype turned up a few times. V usage is TRBV5-1 and J usage is TRBJ2-7; no clear D gene. Germline CDR1 and CDR2: SGHRS and YFSETQ. V was clipped by 4 bases and J by 2 bases, with 10 bases between them. The CDR3 is made up of 13 amino acids. DNA for the CDR3: TGCGCCAGCAGCCCAGGCTGGCCCTACGAGCAGTACTTC. Translation gives CASSPGWPYEQYF. The full variable domain, in which reference TRBV5-1 and TRBJ2-7 provide the parts outside the CDR3, is KAGVTQTPRYLIKTRGQQVTLSCSPISGHRSVSWYQQTPGQGLQFLFEYFSETQRNKGNFPGRFSGRQFSNSRSEMNVSTLELGDSALYLCASSPGWPYEQYFGPGTRLTVT.

Regarding this clonotype: A much bigger clone sits one base away, suggesting this may be a read error. The chain couples TRBV12-3 or TRBV12-4 to TRBJ2-5, with a tentative D call TRBD2 (5 bases). The CDR3 is 13 amino acids. CDR3 DNA sequence: TGTGCCAGCAGCCATTTGGAGGTGGAGACCCAGTCCTTC. Translated, it gives CASSHLEVETQSF.

The V call is TRBV11-2, the J call TRBJ2-1, with D possibly being TRBD2 (5 bases). V was pared by 3 bases and J by 7 bases, with 13 bases between. Germline assignment: CDR1 SGHAT and CDR2 FQNNGV. The CDR3 is 14 amino acids. The CDR3, as DNA: TGTGCCAGCAGCTTCGGGGTGTCGTTGAATGAGCAGTTCTTC. Encoded protein: CASSFGVSLNEQFF.

This clonotype was seen more than once but under ten times. The rearrangement uses TRBV7-9 and TRBJ2-5; D not resolved. Germline CDR1 is SEHNR and CDR2 is FQNEAQ (reference sequence). This CDR3 is 15 amino acids long. Trimming removed 1 base at V and 3 bases at J, with 12 bases between. For the CDR3, the DNA is TGTGCCAGCAGCTTAGTGGTAGGCAGCGAAGAGACCCAGTACTTC. Its translation is CASSLVVGSEETQYF.

This clonotype appeared a few times. The rearrangement joins TRBV18 to TRBJ1-1; D unresolved. The V and J ends lost 2 bases and 4 bases respectively, with 8 bases between them. Germline CDR1 reads KGHSH; CDR2 reads LQKENI. The CDR3 runs to 13 residues. The CDR3 is CASSPESFTEAFF. The CDR3 DNA reads TGTGCCAGCTCACCAGAGTCATTCACTGAAGCTTTCTTT.

This clonotype was recorded at least ten times. The V and J genes are TRBV29-1 and TRBJ1-1; D is unresolved. The germline V gene encodes CDR1 SQVTM and CDR2 ANQGSEA. The germline V and J ends were trimmed by 4 bases and 7 bases, with 7 bases remaining between them. CDR3 length: 10 residues. CDR3 residues: CSVVGLEAFF. The CDR3 nucleotides read TGCAGCGTTGTAGGTCTTGAAGCTTTCTTT.

V gene TRBV12-3 or TRBV12-4 combines with J gene TRBJ2-4; D tentatively fits TRBD1 or TRBD2 (5 bases each). CDR3 length equals 15 residues. Trimming left V 7 bases short and J 0 bases short, with 13 bases between. The CDR3 coding sequence is TGTGCCAGCACCCGACTGGGGGAAGCCAAAAACATTCAGTACTTC. Protein: CASTRLGEAKNIQYF.

The gene calls are TRBV12-3 or TRBV12-4 and TRBJ2-7; 13 bases are a match to TRBD2. CDR3 length: 15 amino acids. The V segment lost 6 bases and the J segment 3 bases; nucleotides outside the gene matches: 5. Here the CDR3 reads CASSPTSGRYYEQYF. DNA for the CDR3: TGTGCCAGCAGCCCGACTAGCGGGAGGTACTACGAGCAGTACTTC.

A few counts support this clonotype. V and J are TRBV12-3 or TRBV12-4 and TRBJ1-4; D not certain. CDR3 length: 16 amino acids. V was shortened by 5 bases and J by 0 bases, with 13 bases between the two germline ends. CDR3 protein: CASSPPKAATNEKLFF. CDR3 nucleotide sequence: TGTGCCAGCAGTCCGCCTAAGGCAGCAACTAATGAAAAACTGTTTTTT.

This clonotype was detected many times. The V and J genes are TRBV10-2 and TRBJ1-6; D uncertain. Trimming pared 1 base from V and 7 bases from J, leaving 14 bases between. Germline V gene sequence: CDR1 WSHSY, CDR2 SAAADI. This CDR3 is built from 16 residues. In nucleotides, the CDR3 is TGCGCCAGCAGTGAGTTTCGGGGTCAGACAAATTCACCCCTCCACTTT. Protein product: CASSEFRGQTNSPLHF.

This clonotype was seen at least ten times. The chain recombines TRBV3-1 with TRBJ1-1; D gene uncertain. Trimming took off 5 bases at V and 9 bases at J, with 13 bases between the two ends. The germline CDR1 and CDR2 sequences are LGHDT and YNNKEL (reference sequence). The CDR3 spans 12 residues. CDR3 DNA: TGTGCCAGCAGCGGAGACTTTCAACAAGCTTTCTTT. Protein: CASSGDFQQAFF. The variable domain in full, with the rest retrieved from reference TRBV3-1 and TRBJ1-1, is DTAVSQTPKYLVTQMGNDKSIKCEQNLGHDTMYWYKQDSKKFLKIMFSYNNKELIINETVPNRFSPKSPDKAHLNLHINSLELGDSAVYFCASSGDFQQAFFGQGTRLTVV.

This clonotype was counted many times. V is TRBV9 and J is TRBJ2-7; no clear D gene. Trimming stripped 0 bases from V and 2 bases from J, with 9 bases between. CDR3 length equals 14 residues. Germline assignment: CDR1 SGDLS and CDR2 YYNGEE. This CDR3 reads CASSVDQWAYEQYF. CDR3 DNA sequence: TGTGCCAGCAGCGTAGACCAGTGGGCCTACGAGCAGTACTTC.

This chain uses TRBV29-1 with TRBJ2-7; possible D gene TRBD1, 6 bases. From germline, CDR1 is SQVTM and CDR2 ANQGSEA. Trimming took off 5 bases at V and 2 bases at J, with 13 bases between the two ends. The CDR3 has 13 amino acids. CDR3 DNA: TGCAGCGTTACCACCGACAGGCCCTACGAGCAGTACTTC. Amino acids: CSVTTDRPYEQYF.

In this sample, this clonotype turned up many times. The chain couples TRBV27 to TRBJ1-1; no clear D. Germline lookup yields CDR1 MNHEY and CDR2 SMNVEV (reference sequence). V dropped 4 bases and J dropped 1 base, with 7 bases sitting between them. The CDR3 is 13 residues long. This CDR3 is CASSWAGNTEAFF. Here the CDR3 DNA reads TGTGCCAGCAGTTGGGCGGGGAACACTGAAGCTTTCTTT.

There are many counts of this clonotype. V and J are TRBV12-3 or TRBV12-4 and TRBJ1-1, with TRBD1 as a possible D gene (5 bases). V lost 3 bases and J lost 8, with 10 bases in between. CDR3 size: 12 residues. This chain's CDR3 is CASSLRGMEAFF. In DNA, the CDR3 is TGTGCCAGCAGTTTGCGGGGGATGGAAGCTTTCTTT.

The rearrangement links TRBV7-9 to TRBJ2-5; 7 bases match TRBD2. CDR1 and CDR2 from the germline V gene are SEHNR and FQNEAQ (reference sequence). CDR3 size: 17 residues. V was clipped by 7 bases and J by 3 bases; unmatched bases: 17. CDR3 region: CASTTIVGRAGEETQYF. The DNA of the CDR3 is TGTGCCAGCACCACCATAGTGGGGAGGGCCGGTGAAGAGACCCAGTACTTC.

This clonotype was counted many times. The CDR3 DNA reads TGCGCCAGCAGCACCCGGACAGGGGCCTACGAGCAGTACTTC. It yields the protein CASSTRTGAYEQYF. V is TRBV5-1 and J is TRBJ2-7; 9 positions match TRBD1. After removal of 4 bases from V and 2 bases from J, the junction contained 4 bases not matched to a gene. Germline V gene data show CDR1 as SGHRS and CDR2 as YFSETQ. This CDR3 is built from 14 residues.

This clonotype was counted ten times or more. The chain recombines TRBV5-6 with TRBJ1-6, with no clear D. Germline loops: CDR1 SGHDT, CDR2 YYEEEE. The CDR3 length is 14 residues. V shed 4 bases and J shed 4 bases, with 9 bases lying between them. The CDR3 is CASSKGGYNSPLHF. CDR3 bases: TGTGCCAGCAGCAAGGGCGGGTATAATTCACCCCTCCACTTT. Looking up the rest from reference TRBV5-6 and TRBJ1-6 gives the full variable domain: DAGVTQSPTHLIKTRGQQVTLRCSPKSGHDTVSWYQQALGQGPQFIFQYYEEEERQRGNFPDRFSGHQFPNYSSELNVNALLLGDSALYLCASSKGGYNSPLHFGNGTRLTVT.

The table lists this clonotype with many counts. This chain links TRBV6-4 with TRBJ2-7, with D possibly TRBD1 on 5 matching bases. This CDR3 region has 14 residues. Looked up from germline, CDR1 is MRHNA and CDR2 is SNTAGT. Between the trimmed V and J ends, which lost 2 bases and 3 bases, there was a span of 11 bases. The CDR3 sequence is CASSDQGIFYEQYF. The CDR3 region has the DNA TGTGCCAGCAGTGACCAGGGAATCTTCTACGAGCAGTACTTC.

This clonotype appeared many times. CDR3 amino acids: CSAISTDTQYF. The CDR3 nucleotides are TGCAGTGCAATTAGCACAGATACGCAGTATTTT. The V call is TRBV20-1, the J call TRBJ2-3; D ambiguous. The CDR3 extends over 11 amino acids. Trimming removed 6 bases at V and 0 bases at J, with 4 bases between. Germline V gene sequence: CDR1 DFQATT, CDR2 SNEGSKA (reference sequence).

There are many counts of this clonotype. The chain employs TRBV20-1 and TRBJ2-7, with TRBD1 identical over 8 bases. The CDR3 extends over 16 amino acids. J was trimmed by 2 bases and V by 0 bases; bases with no gene match: 9. Looked up from germline, CDR1 is DFQATT and CDR2 is SNEGSKA (reference sequence). The CDR3 sequence is CSARDIDRGVPYEQYF. CDR3 DNA sequence: TGCAGTGCTAGAGATATCGACAGGGGAGTGCCCTACGAGCAGTACTTC.